This T cell receptor beta chain was documented in a study of blood T cell repertoires in COVID-19. Study summary: The study drew acute and convalescent COVID-19 samples from the United States, Italy and Spain. The cDNA or gDNA used as material had been derived from T cells, B-cell-depleted T cells, or PBMCs.

Per the authors' pipeline: Amplification of reference gene primers was used by the study to estimate nucleated cell counts. Generated by immunoSEQ multiplex PCR, the TCRdb table keeps only in-frame clones and is missing some. Clonal size and the V and J genes are those of that table, whereas D and trimming came from the DNA. The sample holds 84,000 or so clones, roughly 92% seen once. This CDR3 is built from 15 residues. The V end was cut by 1 base, the J end by 0 bases, with 9 bases between. CDR1 is MGHRA and CDR2 is YSYEKL in the germline V gene. The sequenced sample consisted of peripheral blood. The TCR sequence derives from a woman aged 55-70 years with active COVID-19. V and J are TRBV4-1 and TRBJ1-2; maybe TRBD1 (5 bases). The CDR3 region is CASSQATGANYGYTF. The CDR3 DNA follows: TGCGCCAGCAGCCAAGCCACAGGAGCTAACTATGGCTACACCTTC.